This is a list of T cell receptor beta chains from one sample in a study of T cell responses to AZD1222 COVID-19 vaccine. Profiled with immunoSEQ multiplex PCR; TCRdb holds only in-frame clones, not every one. Of approximately 120,000 clones detected, around 87% appear once; the ten largest clones hold less than 4.5%. The source material was peripheral blood, sampled 28 days after the second AZD1222 dose. The receptors derive from an adult who received the AZD1222 COVID-19 vaccine. Each CDR3 is given with its conserved first and last residue. The D gene is left open where the match is weak. Not all rows give a size; the values are once, few, many and, for expanded clones, a class.

clone size: .
J gene: TRBJ2-1
D gene: .
V gene: TRBV7-8
CDR3 protein: CASSLGDTTHEQFF
CDR3 DNA: TGTGCCAGCAGCTTAGGGGACACAACCCATGAGCAGTTCTTC

clone size: .
J gene: TRBJ2-2
D gene: .
V gene: TRBV23-1
CDR3 protein: CASSQVSGELFF
CDR3 DNA: TGCGCCAGCAGTCAAGTATCGGGGGAGCTGTTTTTT

clone size: .
J gene: TRBJ2-7
D gene: TRBD2
V gene: TRBV11-2
CDR3 protein: CASSPTPGGYEQYF
CDR3 DNA: TGTGCCAGCAGCCCGACTCCGGGGGGGTACGAGCAGTACTTC

clone size: .
J gene: TRBJ1-2
D gene: .
V gene: TRBV5-6
CDR3 protein: CASSPTGRGYTF
CDR3 DNA: TGTGCCAGCAGCCCAACAGGTAGAGGCTACACCTTC

clone size: few
J gene: TRBJ2-3
D gene: .
V gene: TRBV6-4
CDR3 protein: CASSDRPTDTQYF
CDR3 DNA: TGTGCCAGCAGTGACAGACCCACAGATACGCAGTATTTT

clone size: .
J gene: TRBJ1-4
D gene: .
V gene: TRBV7-9
CDR3 protein: CASSQSGRLFF
CDR3 DNA: TGTGCCAGCAGCCAGTCGGGACGACTGTTTTTT

clone size: .
J gene: TRBJ1-5
D gene: .
V gene: TRBV27
CDR3 protein: CASSLAGRFNQPQHF
CDR3 DNA: TGTGCCAGCAGTTTAGCCGGACGGTTCAATCAGCCCCAGCATTTT

clone size: .
J gene: TRBJ2-6
D gene: .
V gene: TRBV28
CDR3 protein: CASSLITGANVLTF
CDR3 DNA: TGTGCCAGCAGTTTAATAACTGGGGCCAACGTCCTGACTTTC

clone size: .
J gene: TRBJ2-7
D gene: .
V gene: TRBV28
CDR3 protein: CASSLQGPYEQYF
CDR3 DNA: TGTGCCAGCAGTTTACAGGGACCCTACGAGCAGTACTTC

clone size: once
J gene: TRBJ2-2
D gene: .
V gene: TRBV12-3/TRBV12-4
CDR3 protein: CASSFGNTGELFF
CDR3 DNA: TGTGCCAGCAGTTTCGGGAACACCGGGGAGCTGTTTTTT

clone size: .
J gene: TRBJ1-1
D gene: TRBD1
V gene: TRBV27
CDR3 protein: CASSAVQGAWDTEAFF
CDR3 DNA: TGTGCCAGCAGTGCTGTACAGGGGGCATGGGATACTGAAGCTTTCTTT

clone size: few
J gene: TRBJ2-1
D gene: .
V gene: TRBV11-2
CDR3 protein: CASSLGTAIRAGEQFF
CDR3 DNA: TGTGCCAGCAGCTTAGGCACAGCGATCAGGGCCGGGGAGCAGTTCTTC

clone size: .
J gene: TRBJ1-5
D gene: .
V gene: TRBV19
CDR3 protein: CASNKYDQPQHF
CDR3 DNA: TGTGCCAGTAACAAGTACGATCAGCCCCAGCATTTT

clone size: .
J gene: TRBJ2-1
D gene: .
V gene: TRBV19
CDR3 protein: CASSIGSLGGNEQFF
CDR3 DNA: TGTGCCAGTAGTATAGGGAGTCTGGGCGGCAATGAGCAGTTCTTC

clone size: once
J gene: TRBJ2-3
D gene: .
V gene: TRBV7-3
CDR3 protein: CASSLTSSTDTQYF
CDR3 DNA: TGTGCCAGCAGTTTGACTTCTAGCACAGATACGCAGTATTTT

clone size: few
J gene: TRBJ2-1
D gene: TRBD2
V gene: TRBV5-6
CDR3 protein: CASSFRGTSDEQFF
CDR3 DNA: TGTGCCAGCAGCTTTCGGGGAACTAGCGATGAGCAGTTCTTC

clone size: .
J gene: TRBJ2-7
D gene: TRBD1
V gene: TRBV19
CDR3 protein: CASSRSGGFPTDEQYF
CDR3 DNA: TGTGCCAGTTCGCGTTCAGGGGGCTTCCCCACAGACGAGCAGTACTTC

clone size: .
J gene: TRBJ2-2
D gene: TRBD2
V gene: TRBV4-1
CDR3 protein: CASSQDSGQPTRGGFTGELFF
CDR3 DNA: TGCGCCAGCAGCCAAGATTCGGGGCAGCCTACGCGGGGGGGCTTCACCGGGGAGCTGTTTTTT

clone size: .
J gene: TRBJ2-1
D gene: TRBD2
V gene: TRBV9
CDR3 protein: CASSVISGSYNEQFF
CDR3 DNA: TGTGCCAGCAGCGTAATTAGCGGGAGTTACAATGAGCAGTTCTTC

clone size: .
J gene: TRBJ1-1
D gene: TRBD1
V gene: TRBV6-5
CDR3 protein: CASSSRQGALTEAFF
CDR3 DNA: TGTGCCAGCAGTTCCCGACAGGGGGCACTGACTGAAGCTTTCTTT

clone size: .
J gene: TRBJ2-2
D gene: .
V gene: TRBV7-2
CDR3 protein: CASSLEAGELFF
CDR3 DNA: TGTGCCAGCAGCTTAGAGGCCGGGGAGCTGTTTTTT

clone size: .
J gene: TRBJ2-1
D gene: TRBD1
V gene: TRBV2
CDR3 protein: CASSEGDRTRFF
CDR3 DNA: TGTGCCAGCAGTGAAGGGGACAGGACGCGGTTCTTC

clone size: .
J gene: TRBJ1-5
D gene: .
V gene: TRBV9
CDR3 protein: CASSGPRSNQPQHF
CDR3 DNA: TGTGCCAGCAGCGGTCCGCGGAGCAATCAGCCCCAGCATTTT

clone size: .
J gene: TRBJ2-7
D gene: TRBD1
V gene: TRBV27
CDR3 protein: CASSSQSVQGAFYEQYF
CDR3 DNA: TGTGCCAGCAGTTCCCAATCGGTGCAGGGGGCATTCTACGAGCAGTACTTC

clone size: .
J gene: TRBJ2-5
D gene: .
V gene: TRBV14
CDR3 protein: CASSQLPPGEETQYF
CDR3 DNA: TGTGCCAGCAGCCAACTTCCTCCGGGAGAAGAGACCCAGTACTTC

clone size: .
J gene: TRBJ2-7
D gene: TRBD2
V gene: TRBV5-4
CDR3 protein: CATKRGGEQYF
CDR3 DNA: TGTGCCACCAAGCGGGGCGGCGAGCAGTACTTC

clone size: .
J gene: TRBJ1-2
D gene: .
V gene: TRBV12-5
CDR3 protein: CASGLAQSYGYTF
CDR3 DNA: TGTGCTAGTGGTTTGGCTCAGTCATATGGCTACACCTTC

clone size: .
J gene: TRBJ1-1
D gene: .
V gene: TRBV19
CDR3 protein: CASSIVWRGGNTEAFF
CDR3 DNA: TGTGCCAGTAGTATTGTCTGGAGGGGGGGAAACACTGAAGCTTTCTTT

clone size: .
J gene: TRBJ1-2
D gene: TRBD1
V gene: TRBV15
CDR3 protein: CATSSRTGINYGYTF
CDR3 DNA: TGTGCCACCAGCTCGCGGACAGGGATTAACTATGGCTACACCTTC

clone size: once
J gene: TRBJ1-3
D gene: .
V gene: TRBV9
CDR3 protein: CASSVVLGNTIYF
CDR3 DNA: TGTGCCAGCAGCGTAGTCCTGGGAAACACCATATATTTT

clone size: .
J gene: TRBJ2-7
D gene: .
V gene: TRBV6-2/TRBV6-3
CDR3 protein: CASSDTLEYEQYF
CDR3 DNA: TGTGCCAGCAGCGACACTTTAGAGTACGAGCAGTACTTC

clone size: .
J gene: TRBJ1-5
D gene: .
V gene: TRBV7-9
CDR3 protein: CASSFWGGRGNQPQHF
CDR3 DNA: TGTGCCAGCAGCTTTTGGGGCGGACGTGGCAATCAGCCCCAGCATTTT

clone size: .
J gene: TRBJ2-4
D gene: .
V gene: TRBV6-2/TRBV6-3
CDR3 protein: CASSQQKNIQYF
CDR3 DNA: TGTGCCAGCAGTCAACAGAAAAACATTCAGTACTTC

clone size: .
J gene: TRBJ1-2
D gene: .
V gene: TRBV4-3
CDR3 protein: CASSQDPQGASPNYGYTF
CDR3 DNA: TGCGCCAGCAGCCAAGATCCTCAAGGGGCCTCCCCCAACTATGGCTACACCTTC

clone size: .
J gene: TRBJ1-6
D gene: .
V gene: TRBV15
CDR3 protein: CATSRAGGGNSPLHF
CDR3 DNA: TGTGCCACCAGCAGAGCGGGGGGCGGGAATTCACCCCTCCACTTT

clone size: .
J gene: TRBJ2-3
D gene: .
V gene: TRBV12-3/TRBV12-4
CDR3 protein: CASSRRTDTQYF
CDR3 DNA: TGTGCCAGCAGTCGACGCACAGATACGCAGTATTTT

clone size: .
J gene: TRBJ2-1
D gene: .
V gene: TRBV5-8
CDR3 protein: CASSLASGEQFF
CDR3 DNA: TGTGCCAGCAGCTTGGCCTCGGGTGAGCAGTTCTTC

clone size: .
J gene: TRBJ2-5
D gene: TRBD2
V gene: TRBV30
CDR3 protein: CAWRPLPGLAGGYQETQYF
CDR3 DNA: TGTGCCTGGAGACCTCTTCCGGGACTAGCGGGGGGGTACCAAGAGACCCAGTACTTC

clone size: .
J gene: TRBJ1-6
D gene: .
V gene: TRBV6-5
CDR3 protein: CASSYGGGDNSPLHF
CDR3 DNA: TGTGCCAGCAGTTACGGGGGGGGTGATAATTCACCCCTCCACTTT

clone size: few
J gene: TRBJ1-3
D gene: .
V gene: TRBV7-9
CDR3 protein: CASSLDFAGNTIYF
CDR3 DNA: TGTGCCAGCAGCTTAGACTTTGCTGGAAACACCATATATTTT